Below are 17 T cell receptor beta chains sequenced from a single sample in a study of technical replicates of blood from a handful of donors. Assay used: immunoSEQ multiplex PCR; TCRdb lists only in-frame clones, some missing. The sample records around 50,000 clones, approximately 95% being singletons. The material sequenced was T cells isolated from PBMCs. The receptors shown here come from a human donor in good health.

CDR3 sequence reads: CASSRDSYSGNTIYF. CDR3 DNA: TGTGCCAGCAGCCGGGACTCTTACTCTGGAAACACCATATATTTT. The J gene is TRBJ1-3, the V gene TRBV2; maybe TRBD1 (5 bases). V lost 6 bases, J lost 0 bases, and 12 bases lay in between. The CDR3 loop spans 15 amino acids. Germline V CDR1 and CDR2: SNHLY, FYNNEI.

The gene calls are TRBV6-5 and TRBJ2-1; 7 nucleotides match TRBD2. Trimming took 8 bases from V and 9 from J; bases not matched to a gene: 13. The CDR3 consists of 14 residues. The V gene's germline CDR1 is MNHEY and CDR2 SVGAGI. CDR3 coding DNA: TGTGCCAGCTCTCCGGGCGGGAGCCTCCCTGAGCAGTTCTTC. Translating it yields CASSPGGSLPEQFF.

V usage is TRBV6-1 and J usage is TRBJ1-2, with D perhaps matching TRBD1 (5 bases). The V and J ends lost 5 bases and 3 bases respectively, with 16 bases between them. CDR3 length equals 15 residues. Germline CDR1 reads MNHNS; CDR2 reads SASEGT. The CDR3 DNA is TGTGCCAGCAGTCCTCTGGGACTTTCCTACTATGGCTACACCTTC. It is translated as CASSPLGLSYYGYTF.

The chain links TRBV19 to TRBJ2-4; D gene uncertain. The CDR3 loop spans 13 amino acids. The V end lost 6 bases, the J end lost 0 bases, and 6 bases lay between the germline ends. Germline V gives CDR1 LNHDA, CDR2 SQIVND (reference sequence). The CDR3 DNA follows: TGTGCCAGTAGCACTACAGCCAAAAACATTCAGTACTTC. Encoded protein: CASSTTAKNIQYF. Using reference TRBV19 and TRBJ2-4 for the parts outside the CDR3, the full variable domain is DGGITQSPKYLFRKEGQNVTLSCEQNLNHDAMYWYRQDPGQGLRLIYYSQIVNDFQKGDIAEGYSVSREKKESFPLTVTSAQKNPTAFYLCASSTTAKNIQYFGAGTRLSVL.

The chain couples TRBV5-6 to TRBJ1-1; no clear D gene. From germline, CDR1 is SGHDT and CDR2 YYEEEE. V was trimmed by 4 bases and J by 6 bases, leaving 10 bases between them. This CDR3 comprises 12 residues. The CDR3 DNA is TGTGCCAGCAGCACCCTGGGAGCTGAAGCTTTCTTT. It yields the protein CASSTLGAEAFF.

The chain has TRBV6-5 and TRBJ2-7, with 8 bases that match TRBD1. The CDR3 sequence is 14 residues long. Germline V gene lookup returns CDR1 MNHEY and CDR2 SVGAGI. Germline trimming cut 5 bases from V and 0 bases from J; bases unmatched to any gene: 3. The CDR3 sequence is CASSQDRVSYEQYF. CDR3 nucleotides: TGTGCCAGCAGTCAGGACAGGGTCTCCTACGAGCAGTACTTC.

This chain uses TRBV19 with TRBJ1-2; D is uncertain. The CDR3 has 13 residues. V lost 11 bases, J lost 4 bases, and 17 bases lay in between. Germline V gene data show CDR1 as LNHDA and CDR2 as SQIVND (reference sequence). DNA for the CDR3: TGTGCCGCAGCCACACGGAGAAGCTATGGCTACACCTTC. This codes for CAAATRRSYGYTF.

The V call is TRBV11-3, the J call TRBJ1-1, with 7 bases lining up with TRBD1. The V gene end was trimmed by 2 bases and the J gene end by 1 base; junction bases not matched to a gene: 1. Germline CDR1 and CDR2: SGHNT and YENEEA. The CDR3 runs 14 residues. The CDR3 region is CASSLNRGNTEAFF. As DNA, the CDR3 is TGTGCCAGCAGCTTAAACAGGGGGAACACTGAAGCTTTCTTT. Variable domain in full (rest from reference TRBV11-3 and TRBJ1-1): EAGVVQSPRYKIIEKKQPVAFWCNPISGHNTLYWYLQNLGQGPELLIRYENEEAVDDSQLPKDRFSAERLKGVDSTLKIQPAELGDSAVYLCASSLNRGNTEAFFGQGTRLTVV.

This sequence joins TRBV30 and TRBJ1-3; D gene unclear. Deletions cut 2 bases from V and 7 bases from J, with 9 bases between. Germline lookup yields CDR1 GTSNPN and CDR2 SVGIG (reference sequence). This CDR3 has 12 residues. CDR3: CAWSLGGNTIYF. The DNA for the CDR3 is TGTGCCTGGAGTCTCGGAGGTAACACCATATATTTT.

This chain uses TRBV18 with TRBJ2-2; D not resolved. Trimming pared 3 bases from V and 4 bases from J, leaving 12 bases between. CDR3 length: 15 amino acids. Germline values: CDR1 KGHSH, CDR2 LQKENI. The CDR3 nucleotides read TGTGCCAGCTCACCTCCGAGCCGGAGCACCGGGGAGCTGTTTTTT. It translates to CASSPPSRSTGELFF.

V gene TRBV5-8 combines with J gene TRBJ2-7; 8 bases fit TRBD2. Trimming at V came to 1 base and at J to 4 bases, leaving 7 bases not matched to a gene. Germline V gene data show CDR1 as SGHTS and CDR2 as YDEGEE. This CDR3 has 15 amino acids. This CDR3 reads CASSLTPSGYYEQYF. For the CDR3, the DNA is TGTGCCAGCAGCTTGACCCCTAGCGGGTATTACGAGCAGTACTTC.

The CDR3 bases are TGTGCCAGCAGTCCGGGACAGGGGTTCACCTACGAGCAGTACTTC. This codes for CASSPGQGFTYEQYF. The chain carries TRBV6-5 and TRBJ2-7; 10 nucleotides align to TRBD1. Germline V gene lookup returns CDR1 MNHEY and CDR2 SVGAGI. This CDR3 has 15 amino acids. The V and J ends lost 5 bases and 2 bases, in that order; junction bases with no gene match: 6.

This chain connects TRBV2 to TRBJ1-1; the D gene is possibly TRBD1 (6 bases). Germline V gives CDR1 SNHLY, CDR2 FYNNEI. The CDR3 runs to 14 residues. Trimming cost V 8 bases and J 7 bases, with 20 bases left between them. Written as DNA, the CDR3 is TGTGCCAGCTCTAGAGGCAGGGGATGGGATGAAGCTTTCTTT. It codes for CASSRGRGWDEAFF.

The chain uses TRBV9 and TRBJ2-3; 11 nucleotides match TRBD2. The CDR3 totals 18 residues. Germline trimming cut 0 bases from V and 0 bases from J; bases unmatched to any gene: 6. The V gene's germline CDR1 is SGDLS and CDR2 YYNGEE. Here the CDR3 reads CASSVEGLAAFSTDTQYF. The CDR3 DNA reads as TGTGCCAGCAGCGTAGAGGGACTAGCGGCCTTTAGCACAGATACGCAGTATTTT.

The chain joins TRBV4-1 to TRBJ2-7; 9 bases fit TRBD2. V lost 3 bases, J lost 4 bases, and 7 bases stayed unmatched. Germline V gene lookup returns CDR1 MGHRA and CDR2 YSYEKL. The CDR3 loop spans 15 amino acids. The CDR3 region is CASSQVAGEVYEQYF. In nucleotides, the CDR3 is TGCGCCAGCAGCCAGGTAGCGGGAGAGGTGTACGAGCAGTACTTC.

The J gene is TRBJ2-7, the V gene TRBV4-3; 8 bases are a match to TRBD1. Trimming cost V 5 bases and J 0 bases; bases outside gene matches: 3. The CDR3 is made up of 14 amino acids. The germline gives CDR1 LGHNA, CDR2 YSLEER. In DNA, the CDR3 is TGCGCCAGCAGCGAGACAGGGGACTCCTACGAGCAGTACTTC. Translating gives CASSETGDSYEQYF.

The chain links TRBV15 to TRBJ2-3; D might be TRBD2 (5 bases). Trimming left V 4 bases short and J 6 bases short, with 11 bases between. This CDR3 has 13 amino acids. Per germline, CDR1 LNHNV and CDR2 YYDKDF (reference sequence). The CDR3 nucleotides are TGTGCCACCAGCATTCCGGGAACGGATACGCAGTATTTT. Protein: CATSIPGTDTQYF.